The 6 T cell receptor beta chains in this list originate from one sample, sequenced in a study of blood T cell repertoires in COVID-19 (dated by TCRdb to the early 2020s). Libraries came from the immunoSEQ multiplex PCR assay. This immuneACCESS table, as held by TCRdb, lists in-frame sequences with V and J called but not all clones. Of the missing ones, under half trace to an unresolved V gene in checked studies; the others have no known cause. In this sample the table shows fewer than 300,000 clones, 83% of which occur a single time. Roughly a tenth of the sample is in the top ten clones. Sequenced: peripheral blood. These receptors all come from a woman in her forties or fifties who had recovered from COVID-19.

As concerns this clone: The sample holds other DNA sequences that translate to the same CDR3. The V call is TRBV5-1, the J call TRBJ1-1; D is unclear. The germline V gene encodes CDR1 SGHRS and CDR2 YFSETQ. Trimming removed 2 bases at V and 1 base at J, with 6 bases between. The CDR3 has 13 residues. The chain's CDR3 is CASSLAGNTEAFF. The CDR3 DNA reads as TGCGCCAGCAGCTTAGCAGGGAACACTGAAGCTTTCTTT.

The chain links TRBV7-6 to TRBJ2-7; the D gene is possibly TRBD2 (5 bases). Germline V lookup: CDR1 SGHVS, CDR2 FNYEAQ. The CDR3 covers 17 residues. V gave up 0 bases and J gave up 3 bases, with 18 bases separating them. CDR3 loop: CASSLAKAGDYVYEQYF. In DNA, the CDR3 is TGTGCCAGCAGCTTAGCGAAGGCAGGTGACTACGTCTACGAGCAGTACTTC.

This clone was seen only a few times. The chain carries TRBV18 and TRBJ1-1; 8 bases are a match to TRBD1. The CDR3 length is 13 residues. V was pared by 5 bases and J by 5 bases, with 4 bases of the junction left unmatched. CDR1 is KGHSH, CDR2 LQKENI, per germline. CDR3 sequence: CASSSNRGTEAFF. The CDR3 coding sequence is TGTGCCAGCTCATCGAACAGGGGGACTGAAGCTTTCTTT.

V is TRBV21-1 and J is TRBJ2-7; the table's TRBD2 call for D was not verified on the DNA. TRBV21-1 is a pseudogene. CDR3 length: 12 amino acids. The CDR3 reads CASSTRDGTRLF. The CDR3 coding sequence is TGTGCCAGCAGCACGCGGGACGGGACTAGGCTCTTC.

The rearrangement joins TRBV7-2 to TRBJ2-3, with 9 positions matching TRBD2. V gave up 5 bases and J gave up 3 bases; unmatched junction bases: 9. The CDR3 runs 16 residues. CDR1 is SGHTA and CDR2 is FQGNSA in the germline V gene. The CDR3 DNA is TGTGCCAGCAGCGGGAGGGTAGCGGGGGTAACAGATACGCAGTATTTT. Its protein product is CASSGRVAGVTDTQYF.

V and J are TRBV2 and TRBJ2-3, with 12 positions matching TRBD2. Trimming cost V 6 bases and J 0 bases; bases outside gene matches: 4. Germline CDR1 is SNHLY and CDR2 is FYNNEI. The CDR3 has 16 residues. This CDR3 reads CASRVGTSGSTDTQYF. CDR3 DNA: TGTGCCAGCAGGGTTGGGACTAGCGGGAGCACAGATACGCAGTATTTT.